The 9 T cell receptor gamma chains below come from one sample, sequenced in a study of γδ T cells in repeated Plasmodium falciparum infection. TCRdb redid the clone calls on the multiplex PCR reads with CATT. In the table there are around 5,000 gamma-chain clones, around 3.6% of which are singletons. Gammadelta T cells were flow-sorted from PBMC into Vgamma9/Vdelta2+ and Vdelta2-negative populations for bulk analysis. The sample comprised gamma-delta T cells from blood. These receptor sequences come from a pool of human donors (malaria-infected and uninfected, not separated).

In its sample, this clone was seen many times. A read error is the likely source, as a far larger clone sits one nucleotide away. The identical CDR3 is also encoded by other nucleotide sequences in the sample. The CDR3 nucleotides read TGTGCCCTGTGGGAGGTGCAAGAGTTGGGCAAAAAAATCAAGGTATTT. Residues: CALWEVQELGKKIKVF. This sequence joins TRGV9 and TRGJP. TCRdb lists no J gene, so it was determined here by aligning the DNA to germline. This CDR3 contains 16 residues. Germline V gene data show CDR1 as GITISATS and CDR2 as ISYDGTV (reference sequence).

Comment on this clone: Within the sample, other DNA sequences also encode this same CDR3. The V gene is listed as TRGV4; no J gene was called. The germline V gene encodes CDR1 EGSTGY and CDR2 YDSYTSSV. The CDR3 contains 10 residues. As DNA, the CDR3 is TGCGCCACCTGGGATGGGGGGGGACTCTTT. This translates into CATWDGGGLF.

The chain joins TRGV5 to TRGJ1 or TRGJ2. The J gene was not available in TCRdb and was assigned here by matching the DNA to germline segments. The CDR3 length is 10 residues. Germline V gene lookup returns CDR1 VINAFY and CDR2 YDVSNSKD. Unmatched junction bases numbered 10, after V lost 9 bases and J lost 11 bases. In nucleotides, the CDR3 is TGTGCCACCCAACCCGGGGAGAAACTCTTT. Amino acids: CATQPGEKLF.

In its sample, this clone is large (0.1 to 1%). Distinct nucleotide sequences in the sample also encode this CDR3. The chain employs TRGV4 and TRGJP2. In germline, CDR1 is EGSTGY, CDR2 YDSYTSSV. The ends lost 2 bases at V and 4 bases at J; junction bases unmatched: 1. The CDR3 length is 13 residues. Written as DNA, the CDR3 is TGTGCCACCTGGGATGCTAGTGATTGGATCAAGACGTTT. Residues: CATWDASDWIKTF.

This clone was picked up many times. Given a far larger clone just one base away, this is likely a sequencing read error. Other DNA variants within this sample encode the same CDR3. The chain has TRGV8 and TRGJ1 or TRGJ2. TCRdb supplies no J gene; here it was assigned by aligning the nucleotide sequence to germline. CDR1 and CDR2 from the germline V gene are VENAVY and YDSYNSRV. The ends lost 4 bases at V and 12 bases at J; junction bases unmatched: 15. The CDR3 totals 13 residues. The DNA for the CDR3 is TGTGCCACCTGGGAATATATTACGCAGGGGAAACTCTTT. It encodes CATWEYITQGKLF.

This clone was observed a few times. The genes are TRGV9 and TRGJP. The J gene was not available in TCRdb and was assigned here by matching the DNA to germline segments. CDR3 length equals 16 residues. V lost 2 bases to trimming and J lost 10 bases; unmatched junction nucleotides: 8. From germline, CDR1 is GITISATS and CDR2 ISYDGTV (reference sequence). Here the CDR3 reads CALWEESDLGKKIKVF. CDR3 coding DNA: TGTGCCTTGTGGGAGGAAAGTGATTTGGGCAAAAAAATCAAGGTATTT.

As for this clone: TCRdb shows a much larger clone's protein in place of this DNA's translation, and the two differ at residue 8, likely through a read error; the protein shown is translated from the DNA. The V and J genes are TRGV5 and TRGJ1 or TRGJ2. In germline, CDR1 is VINAFY, CDR2 YDVSNSKD. The CDR3 is 15 residues long. V lost 0 bases to trimming and J lost 0 bases; unmatched junction nucleotides: 5. The CDR3 loop is CATWDRSTNYYKKLF. In nucleotides, the CDR3 is TGTGCCACCTGGGACAGGTCCACGAATTATTATAAGAAACTCTTT.

No call was made for the V gene; the J gene is TRGJ1 or TRGJ2. CDR3 length equals 15 residues. CDR3 in amino acids: CALWEDPTPYYLKLF. CDR3 in DNA: TGTGCCTTATGGGAGGACCCAACCCCTTATTATCTTAAACTCTTT.

J gene TRGJP2 was identified, but the V gene was not called. The CDR3 contains 14 residues. CDR3 protein: CAAWDGPGDWIKTF. The CDR3 region has the DNA TGTGCCGCCTGGGACGGGCCTGGTGATTGGATCAAGACGTTT.